This T cell receptor beta chain is from a study of a mutant IDH1 vaccine in newly diagnosed glioma. This clone has only a few counts. Antigen specificity is unknown. The germline CDR1 and CDR2 sequences are KGHSH and LQKENI. The V and J ends lost 5 bases and 4 bases respectively, with 17 bases between them. The CDR3 consists of 15 residues. The time point here: week 11, during vaccination. In every dose of vaccine, 300 ug of mutant IDH1 20-mer peptide was given alongside topical imiquimod. Astrocytomas found in donors were new, WHO grade 3 or 4, IDH1-mutant and ATRX-lost. Sequenced by immunoSEQ multiplex PCR; TCRdb stores in-frame clones only, minus some. Here the sample spans around 25,000 clones, about 70% being singletons.

The sequence was collected from a man between 18 and 35 years old with glioma. Some clones in this sample may be carry-over from other donors' samples. The gene calls are TRBV18 and TRBJ1-1, with D possibly TRBD1 on 6 matching bases. The specimen comprised peripheral blood mononuclear cells (PBMCs), sampled from a glioma patient whose treatment included an IDH1 peptide vaccine. Here the CDR3 reads CASSLETGSTTEAFF. CDR3 bases: TGTGCCAGCTCATTGGAGACAGGATCTACCACTGAAGCTTTCTTT.